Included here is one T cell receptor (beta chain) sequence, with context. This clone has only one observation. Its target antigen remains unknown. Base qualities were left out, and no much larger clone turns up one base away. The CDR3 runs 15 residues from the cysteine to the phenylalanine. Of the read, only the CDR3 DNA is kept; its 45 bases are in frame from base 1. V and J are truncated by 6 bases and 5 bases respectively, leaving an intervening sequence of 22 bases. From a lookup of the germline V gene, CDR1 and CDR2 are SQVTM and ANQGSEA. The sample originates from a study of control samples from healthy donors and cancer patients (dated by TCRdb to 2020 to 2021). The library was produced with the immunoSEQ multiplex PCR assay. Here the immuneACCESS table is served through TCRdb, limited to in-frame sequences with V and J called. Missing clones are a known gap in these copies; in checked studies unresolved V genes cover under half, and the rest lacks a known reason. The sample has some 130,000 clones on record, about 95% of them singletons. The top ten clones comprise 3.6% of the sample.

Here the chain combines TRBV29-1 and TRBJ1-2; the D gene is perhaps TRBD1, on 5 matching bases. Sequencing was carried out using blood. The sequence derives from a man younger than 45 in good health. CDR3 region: CSVLRDWGSAYGYTF. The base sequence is TGCAGCGTCCTCAGGGACTGGGGGAGCGCGTATGGCTACACCTTC.